The present entry profiles one T cell receptor beta chain with its context. Antigen specificity is unknown. Between the trimmed V and J ends, which lost 2 bases and 11 bases, there was a span of 13 bases. Germline V gene lookup returns CDR1 MGHDK and CDR2 SYGVNS. CDR3 length equals 13 residues. In the PCR, 60 Vbeta and 13 Jbeta primers were used. Only in-frame clones appear in the TCRdb table, and some are missing; sequencing was by immunoSEQ multiplex PCR. The sample has under 200,000 clones, around 90% seen once. The sample comes from a study of cytomegalovirus exposure and HLA in healthy donors. General study points: The study flagged around 150 TCR beta chains as cytomegalovirus-associated.

Sequenced: PBMCs. The chain has TRBV25-1 and TRBJ1-5; no firm D call. The clonotype was recovered from a boy between 2 and 10 years old in good health and CMV-seronegative. CDR3 bases: TGTGCCAGCAGTGAAGTACCGGACGGGGCCCAGCATTTT. This codes for CASSEVPDGAQHF.